The next 21 T cell receptor beta chains were all read from a single sample in a study of T cells in localized non-small cell lung cancer. Repertoires were generated with immunoSEQ multiplex PCR, while TCRdb's copy carries only in-frame clones and drops some. In the table there are tens of thousands of clones, roughly 90% of which are singletons. This specimen consisted of peripheral blood, obtained before any cancer treatment. The receptors come from a man aged 35 to 69 with stage I squamous cell lung carcinoma.

The chain has TRBV7-3 and TRBJ2-7; 8 nucleotides agree with TRBD2. The CDR3 has 15 amino acids. Trimming removed 5 bases from V and 3 bases from J; junction bases left unmatched: 9. The germline gives CDR1 SGHTA, CDR2 FQGTGA. CDR3 nucleotide sequence: TGTGCCAGCAGCCTCAGGTTTGGGACTAGCTACGAGCAGTACTTC. Protein sequence: CASSLRFGTSYEQYF.

This chain links TRBV7-2 with TRBJ2-7, with TRBD1 matching 9 bases. J was trimmed by 5 bases and V by 5 bases; bases with no gene match: 13. This CDR3 is 16 amino acids long. In germline, CDR1 is SGHTA, CDR2 FQGNSA. The CDR3 protein is CASSVNPGTGSNEQYF. The CDR3 DNA sequence: TGTGCCAGCAGCGTGAACCCCGGGACAGGGTCCAACGAGCAGTACTTC. Full variable domain (outside the CDR3, taken from reference TRBV7-2 and TRBJ2-7): GAGVSQSPSNKVTEKGKDVELRCDPISGHTALYWYRQSLGQGLEFLIYFQGNSAPDKSGLPSDRFSAERTGGSVSTLTIQRTQQEDSAVYLCASSVNPGTGSNEQYFGPGTRLTVT.

The chain carries TRBV4-1 and TRBJ2-3; TRBD2 matches 10 bases. The CDR3 spans 16 residues. Trimming at V came to 0 bases and at J to 8 bases, leaving 8 bases not matched to a gene. Germline values: CDR1 MGHRA, CDR2 YSYEKL. CDR3 region: CASSQDFLAGESTQYF. CDR3 DNA sequence: TGCGCCAGCAGCCAAGATTTCCTAGCGGGAGAATCTACGCAGTATTTT.

This chain links TRBV4-2 with TRBJ2-1; 7 nucleotides align to TRBD2. Germline V gene data show CDR1 as LGHNA and CDR2 as YNFKEQ. V shed 0 bases and J 7 bases; nucleotides not matched to a gene: 12. The CDR3 is made up of 17 amino acids. The CDR3, as DNA: TGTGCCAGCAGCCAAGATCGGCGGGGGAGCAGTGGGAATGAGCAGTTCTTC. It specifies CASSQDRRGSSGNEQFF.

The chain couples TRBV7-3 to TRBJ2-2; D not resolved. The CDR3 contains 16 residues. V was pared by 2 bases and J by 1 base, with 11 bases between. The germline V gene has CDR1 SGHTA and CDR2 FQGTGA. The CDR3 loop reads CASSLVPGGNTGELFF. Written as DNA, the CDR3 is TGTGCCAGCAGCTTAGTCCCAGGCGGGAACACCGGGGAGCTGTTTTTT.

The chain combines TRBV13 with TRBJ1-1; 7 bases map to TRBD1. V shed 5 bases and J 6 bases; nucleotides not matched to a gene: 3. This CDR3 has 12 residues. Germline V gene data show CDR1 as PRHDT and CDR2 as FYEKMQ (reference sequence). The CDR3 DNA reads TGTGCCAGCAGCCCCCAGGGGGCTGAAGCTTTCTTT. Protein: CASSPQGAEAFF.

The V gene is TRBV7-2, the J gene TRBJ2-1; 8 bases map to TRBD1. The CDR3 sequence is 14 residues long. J gave up 3 bases and V 3 bases, and 1 base lay outside the gene matches. The germline gives CDR1 SGHTA, CDR2 FQGNSA. Written as DNA, the CDR3 is TGTGCCAGCAGCTTGGGACAGGACTACAATGAGCAGTTCTTC. Residues: CASSLGQDYNEQFF.

V usage is TRBV5-4 and J usage is TRBJ1-2; TRBD1 aligns across 7 bases. Germline values: CDR1 SGHNT, CDR2 YYREEE (reference sequence). CDR3 length: 13 amino acids. The J segment lost 4 bases and the V segment lost 2 bases, leaving 2 bases of the junction unmatched. The CDR3 region has the DNA TGTGCCAGCAGCTTAGACAGGGTCTATGGCTACACCTTC. This codes for CASSLDRVYGYTF.

The V gene is TRBV2, the J gene TRBJ2-7; 7 nucleotides align to TRBD1. CDR3 size: 12 residues. V gave up 8 bases and J gave up 5 bases; unmatched junction bases: 6. From germline, CDR1 is SNHLY and CDR2 FYNNEI. CDR3 in DNA: TGTGCCAGCCGTAGGCAGGGGGACGAGCAGTACTTC. Amino acid sequence: CASRRQGDEQYF.

This chain uses TRBV10-3 with TRBJ2-7; the D gene could be TRBD1 or TRBD2 (6 bases each). Germline assignment: CDR1 ENHRY and CDR2 SYGVKD. The CDR3 length is 14 residues. With 11 bases removed from V and 2 bases from J, the gap between germline ends came to 19 bases. The CDR3 loop is CAVQGLGGTYEQYF. CDR3 bases: TGTGCCGTCCAGGGGTTGGGGGGAACCTACGAGCAGTACTTC.

The chain employs TRBV5-1 and TRBJ1-1; D unresolved. The CDR3 is 12 amino acids. The germline V gene has CDR1 SGHRS and CDR2 YFSETQ. V lost 0 bases, J lost 7 bases, and 7 bases lay in between. The CDR3 protein is CASSLAGNEAFF. CDR3 bases: TGCGCCAGCAGCTTGGCTGGGAATGAAGCTTTCTTT.

Concerning this clone itself: This may arise from a read error, as a much more abundant clone is one base away. The chain combines TRBV4-2 with TRBJ2-2; 9 bases fit TRBD1. Trimming cost V 4 bases and J 4 bases; bases outside gene matches: 1. CDR3 size: 14 residues. Looked up from germline, CDR1 is LGHNA and CDR2 is YNFKEQ. For the CDR3, the DNA is TGTGCCAGCAGCCCACAGGGGGCCACCGGGGAGCTGTTTTTT. As protein: CASSPQGATGELFF.

This chain connects TRBV7-2 to TRBJ2-7; 9 nucleotides agree with TRBD2. Germline V gene lookup returns CDR1 SGHTA and CDR2 FQGNSA. This CDR3 has 17 residues. V lost 5 bases to trimming and J lost 2 bases; unmatched junction nucleotides: 13. The CDR3 coding sequence is TGTGCCAGCAGCATTAGCGGGAGTTTTGCGCTCACCTACGAGCAGTACTTC. Translating it yields CASSISGSFALTYEQYF.

The chain carries TRBV7-9 and TRBJ2-1; 11 nucleotides match TRBD1. Germline CDR1 SEHNR, CDR2 FQNEAQ (reference sequence). V lost 3 bases and J lost 7; bases outside the gene matches: 5. The CDR3 covers 15 residues. CDR3 sequence (DNA): TGTGCCAGCAGCTTTAGGACAGGGGGCGGAAATGAGCAGTTCTTC. It translates to CASSFRTGGGNEQFF.

The rearrangement links TRBV28 to TRBJ2-2; 11 positions match TRBD1. V shed 7 bases and J 6 bases; nucleotides not matched to a gene: 10. Germline V gene data show CDR1 as MDHEN and CDR2 as SYDVKM. The CDR3 runs to 16 residues. CDR3 DNA: TGTGCCAGCACCCACTTCCGGGACAGGGGGGCCGGGGAGCTGTTTTTT. It specifies CASTHFRDRGAGELFF.

The rearrangement joins TRBV7-3 to TRBJ2-1, with 8 bases fitting TRBD2. In germline, CDR1 is SGHTA, CDR2 FQGTGA. The junction had 11 bases not matched to a gene; V was cut back by 7 bases and J by 6 bases. The CDR3 has 15 residues. This CDR3 reads CASTAGAGAINEQFF. The CDR3 nucleotides read TGTGCCAGCACCGCGGGAGCGGGAGCCATCAATGAGCAGTTCTTC.

This sequence joins TRBV7-3 and TRBJ2-1; 8 nucleotides line up with TRBD2. Germline loops: CDR1 SGHTA, CDR2 FQGTGA. This CDR3 is built from 11 residues. V dropped 4 bases and J dropped 13; count of bases not matched to a gene: 3. CDR3 DNA: TGTGCCAGCAGCTCCGGGACTAGTCAGTTCTTC. This sequence encodes CASSSGTSQFF.

The V call is TRBV7-3, the J call TRBJ2-7; D remains unclear. Trimming took off 4 bases at V and 4 bases at J, with 11 bases between the two ends. The CDR3 loop spans 13 amino acids. Germline CDR1 SGHTA, CDR2 FQGTGA. Here the CDR3 reads CASSSTPRYEQYF. Written as DNA, the CDR3 is TGTGCCAGCAGCTCCACCCCCCGGTACGAGCAGTACTTC.

The chain uses TRBV28 and TRBJ2-2; D unclear. The CDR3 loop spans 15 amino acids. CDR1 and CDR2 (germline): MDHEN, SYDVKM. V was cut by 8 bases and J by 0 bases, with 13 bases left in between. CDR3 in amino acids: CASSDRGPNTGELFF. In DNA form, the CDR3 reads TGTGCCAGCTCGGACCGTGGACCGAACACCGGGGAGCTGTTTTTT. The full variable domain, its missing parts supplied by reference TRBV28 and TRBJ2-2, is DVKVTQSSRYLVKRTGEKVFLECVQDMDHENMFWYRQDPGLGLRLIYFSYDVKMKEKGDIPEGYSVSREKKERFSLILESASTNQTSMYLCASSDRGPNTGELFFGEGSRLTVL.

The chain is built from TRBV5-1 and TRBJ1-1, with a possible D match to TRBD1 (6 bases). Germline-derived CDR1 and CDR2 are SGHRS and YFSETQ. Trimming took off 0 bases at V and 11 bases at J, with 20 bases between the two ends. The CDR3 contains 15 residues. Here the CDR3 reads CASSLGPGESRLAFF. For the CDR3, the DNA is TGCGCCAGCAGCTTGGGTCCAGGGGAGTCGCGGCTGGCTTTCTTT.

The chain joins TRBV4-3 to TRBJ2-1; TRBD2 matches 12 bases. From germline, CDR1 is LGHNA and CDR2 YSLEER. V gave up 4 bases and J gave up 0 bases; unmatched junction bases: 10. There are 19 residues in the CDR3. As DNA, the CDR3 is TGCGCCAGCAGCCCTCTACTAGCGGGAGGACCAGACTCCTACAATGAGCAGTTCTTC. The encoded protein is CASSPLLAGGPDSYNEQFF.